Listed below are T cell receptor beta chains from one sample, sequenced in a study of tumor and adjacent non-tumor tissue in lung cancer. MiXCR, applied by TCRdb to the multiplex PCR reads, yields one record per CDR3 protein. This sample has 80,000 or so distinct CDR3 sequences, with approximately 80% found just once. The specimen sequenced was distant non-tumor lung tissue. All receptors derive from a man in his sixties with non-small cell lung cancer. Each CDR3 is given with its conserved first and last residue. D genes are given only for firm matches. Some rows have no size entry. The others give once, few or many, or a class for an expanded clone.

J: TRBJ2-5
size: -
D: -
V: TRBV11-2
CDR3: CASSLESSAETQYF
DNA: TGTGCCAGCAGTTTAGAGTCCAGTGCAGAGACCCAGTACTTC

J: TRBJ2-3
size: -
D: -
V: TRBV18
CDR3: CVSSPEANRDTQYF
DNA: TGTGTCAGCTCACCGGAAGCGAATCGGGATACGCAGTATTTT

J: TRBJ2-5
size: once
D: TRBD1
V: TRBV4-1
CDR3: CASSQVSGQGTLAQYF
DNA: TGTGCCAGCAGCCAAGTTTCGGGACAGGGGACATTAGCCCAGTACTTC

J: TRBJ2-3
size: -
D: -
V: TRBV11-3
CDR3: CAGSFVRGERDTQYF
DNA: TGTGCCGGCAGTTTCGTGAGGGGGGAGAGGGATACGCAGTATTTT

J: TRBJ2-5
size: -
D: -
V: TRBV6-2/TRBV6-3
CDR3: CASSYAKLGGETQYF
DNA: TGTGCCAGCAGTTACGCAAAACTAGGAGGGGAGACCCAATACTTC

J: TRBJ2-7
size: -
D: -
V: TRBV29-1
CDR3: CSGGHGVSPYEQYF
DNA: TGCAGCGGTGGACATGGGGTTAGCCCCTACGAGCAGTACTTC

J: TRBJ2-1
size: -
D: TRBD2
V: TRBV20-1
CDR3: CIARTERGIYNEQFF
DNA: TGCATTGCTAGAACTGAGCGGGGGATCTACAATGAGCAGTTCTTC

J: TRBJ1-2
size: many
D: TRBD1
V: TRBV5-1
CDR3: CASSLEVGGQGLGYTF
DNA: TGCGCCAGCAGCTTGGAAGTAGGGGGACAGGGGCTCGGCTACACCTTC

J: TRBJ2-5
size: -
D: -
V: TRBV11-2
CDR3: CANNSRMGRPKETQYF
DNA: TGTGCCAACAACTCCAGAATGGGGAGGCCAAAGGAGACCCAGTACTTC

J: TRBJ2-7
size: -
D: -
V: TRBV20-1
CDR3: CGDILTVGGNCEQYF
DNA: TGCGGCGATATTCTGACAGTCGGGGGAAACTGCGAGCAGTACTTC

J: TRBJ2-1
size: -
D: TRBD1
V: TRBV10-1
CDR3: CASSERTGGNEQLF
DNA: TGCGCCAGCAGTGAGAGGACAGGGGGCAACGAGCAGTTATTC

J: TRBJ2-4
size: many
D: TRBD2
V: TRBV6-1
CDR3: CASSEAGRGSDIQYF
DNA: TGTGCCAGCAGTGAAGCGGGGCGGGGGTCGGACATTCAGTACTTC

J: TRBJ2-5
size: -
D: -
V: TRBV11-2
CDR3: CARSLRGQETQYF
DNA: TGTGCCAGAAGTTTACGGGGGCAAGAGACCCAGTACTTC

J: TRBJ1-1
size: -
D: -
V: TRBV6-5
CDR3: CDSITRRLRGNTGAFF
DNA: TGTGACAGCATAACCCGAAGGCTACGCGGAAACACTGGAGCTTTCTTT

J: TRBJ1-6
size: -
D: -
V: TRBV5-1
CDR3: CASSLPGESYNSPLHF
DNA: TGCGCCAGCAGCTTGCCTGGGGAGTCCTATAATTCACCCCTCCACTTT

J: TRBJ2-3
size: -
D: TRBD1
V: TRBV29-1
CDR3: CSVEDRGQGGGTQYF
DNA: TGCAGCGTTGAAGACCGGGGACAGGGAGGGGGTACACAGTATTTT